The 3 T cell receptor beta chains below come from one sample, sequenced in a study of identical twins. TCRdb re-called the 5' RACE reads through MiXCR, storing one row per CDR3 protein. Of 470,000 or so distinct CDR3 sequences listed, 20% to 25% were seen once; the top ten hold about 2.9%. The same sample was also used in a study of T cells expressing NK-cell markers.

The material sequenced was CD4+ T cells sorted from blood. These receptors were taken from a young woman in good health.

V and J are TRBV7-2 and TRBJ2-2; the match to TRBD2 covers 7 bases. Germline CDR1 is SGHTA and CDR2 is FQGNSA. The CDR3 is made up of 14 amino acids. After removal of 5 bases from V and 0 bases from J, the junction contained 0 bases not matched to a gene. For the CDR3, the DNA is TGTGCCAGCAGCGGACTAGCGAACACCGGGGAGCTGTTTTTT. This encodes CASSGLANTGELFF.

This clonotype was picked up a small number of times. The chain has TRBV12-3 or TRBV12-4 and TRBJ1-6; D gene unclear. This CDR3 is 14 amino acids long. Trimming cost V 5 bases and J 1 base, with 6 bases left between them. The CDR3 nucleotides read TGTGCCAGCAGTCAGCAATCCTATAATTCACCCCTCCACTTT. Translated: CASSQQSYNSPLHF.

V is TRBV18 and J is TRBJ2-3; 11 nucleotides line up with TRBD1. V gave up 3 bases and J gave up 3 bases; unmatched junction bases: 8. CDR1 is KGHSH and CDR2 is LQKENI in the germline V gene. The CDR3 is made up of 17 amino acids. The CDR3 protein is CASSPSWTGGATDTQYF. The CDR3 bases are TGTGCCAGCTCACCCAGCTGGACAGGGGGCGCGACAGATACGCAGTATTTT.